The clone carrying this TCR beta chain was observed at least ten times. This entry comes from a study of read filtering for tumor transcriptome and immune sequencing. From approximately 400 ng of RNA, a library with molecular barcoded alpha/delta and beta/gamma adaptors was made. TCRdb re-called the reads with MiXCR, one entry per CDR3 protein. The sample records 75,000 to 95,000 distinct CDR3 sequences, roughly a fifth being singletons. CDR1 is SGHVS, CDR2 FQNEAQ, per germline. The CDR3 contains 14 residues. V shed 3 bases and J shed 5 bases, with 8 bases lying between them. The chain has TRBV7-8 and TRBJ1-6; D unresolved. Material for sequencing was a population of CD138-negative cells sorted from bone marrow. The receptor was derived from a donor over 35 with multiple myeloma. CDR3 sequence (DNA): TGTGCCAGCAGCTTGAGAAGTAATAATTCACCCCTCCACTTT. Translation gives CASSLRSNNSPLHF. The entire variable domain, with the rest obtained from reference TRBV7-8 and TRBJ1-6, is as follows: GAGVSQSPRYKVAKRGQDVALRCDPISGHVSLFWYQQALGQGPEFLTYFQNEAQLDKSGLPSDRFFAERPEGSVSTLKIQRTQQEDSAVYLCASSLRSNNSPLHFGNGTRLTVT.